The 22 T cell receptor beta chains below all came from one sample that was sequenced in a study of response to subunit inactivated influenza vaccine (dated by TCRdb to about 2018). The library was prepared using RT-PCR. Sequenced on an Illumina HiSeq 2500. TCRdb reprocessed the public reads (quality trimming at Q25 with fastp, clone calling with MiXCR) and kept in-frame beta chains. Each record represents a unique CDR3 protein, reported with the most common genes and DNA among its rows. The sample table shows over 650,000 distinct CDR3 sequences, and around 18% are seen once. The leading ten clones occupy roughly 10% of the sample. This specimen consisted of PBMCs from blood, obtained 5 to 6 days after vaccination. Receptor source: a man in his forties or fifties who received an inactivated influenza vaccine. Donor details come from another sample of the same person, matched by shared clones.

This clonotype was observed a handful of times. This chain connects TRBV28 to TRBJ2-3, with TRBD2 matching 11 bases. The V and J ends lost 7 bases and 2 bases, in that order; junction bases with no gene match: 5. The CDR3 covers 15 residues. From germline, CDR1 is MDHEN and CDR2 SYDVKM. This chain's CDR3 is CASNELAGATDTQYF. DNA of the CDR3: TGTGCCAGCAATGAACTAGCGGGAGCCACAGATACGCAGTATTTT.

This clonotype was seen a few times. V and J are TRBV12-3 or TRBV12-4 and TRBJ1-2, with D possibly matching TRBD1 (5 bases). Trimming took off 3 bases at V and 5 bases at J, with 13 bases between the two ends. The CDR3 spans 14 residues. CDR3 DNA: TGTGCCAGCAGTTTGTTGGGGGGTGTTTATGGCTACACCTTC. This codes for CASSLLGGVYGYTF.

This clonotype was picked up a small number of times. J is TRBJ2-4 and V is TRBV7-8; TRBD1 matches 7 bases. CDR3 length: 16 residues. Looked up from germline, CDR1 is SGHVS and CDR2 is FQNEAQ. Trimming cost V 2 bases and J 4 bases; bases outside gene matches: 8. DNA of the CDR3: TGTGCCAGCAGCTTACAAGCCCGGGACAGAAAAAACATTCAGTACTTC. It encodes CASSLQARDRKNIQYF.

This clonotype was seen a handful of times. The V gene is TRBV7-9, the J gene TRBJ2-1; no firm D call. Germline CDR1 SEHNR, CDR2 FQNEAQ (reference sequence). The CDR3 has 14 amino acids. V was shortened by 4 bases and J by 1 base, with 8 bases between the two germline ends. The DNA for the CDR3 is TGTGCCAGCAGCTCCGACGGGTCCTACAATGAGCAGTTCTTC. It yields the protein CASSSDGSYNEQFF.

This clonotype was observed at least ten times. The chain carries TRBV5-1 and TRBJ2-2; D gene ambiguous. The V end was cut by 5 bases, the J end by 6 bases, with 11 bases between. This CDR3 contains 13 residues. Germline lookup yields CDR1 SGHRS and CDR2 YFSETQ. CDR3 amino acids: CASSPVAAGELFF. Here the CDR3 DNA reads TGCGCCAGCAGTCCAGTTGCGGCCGGGGAGCTGTTTTTT.

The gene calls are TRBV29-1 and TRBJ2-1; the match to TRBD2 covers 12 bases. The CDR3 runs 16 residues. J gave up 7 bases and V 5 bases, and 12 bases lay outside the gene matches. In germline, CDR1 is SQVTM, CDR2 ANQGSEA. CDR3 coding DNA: TGCAGCGTTAGGGGTGGACTAGCGGGGCCGGTTAATGAGCAGTTCTTC. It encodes CSVRGGLAGPVNEQFF.

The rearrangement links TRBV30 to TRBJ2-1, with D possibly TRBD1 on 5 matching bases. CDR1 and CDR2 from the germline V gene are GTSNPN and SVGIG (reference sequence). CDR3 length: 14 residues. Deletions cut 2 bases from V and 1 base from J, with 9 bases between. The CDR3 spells CAWSPGNSYNEQFF. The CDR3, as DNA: TGTGCCTGGAGTCCAGGGAATTCCTACAATGAGCAGTTCTTC.

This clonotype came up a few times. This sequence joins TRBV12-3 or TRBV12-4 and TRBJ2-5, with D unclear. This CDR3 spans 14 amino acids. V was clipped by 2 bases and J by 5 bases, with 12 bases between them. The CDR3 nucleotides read TGTGCCAGCAGTTTATTGGTCCGCACGGAGACCCAGTACTTC. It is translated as CASSLLVRTETQYF.

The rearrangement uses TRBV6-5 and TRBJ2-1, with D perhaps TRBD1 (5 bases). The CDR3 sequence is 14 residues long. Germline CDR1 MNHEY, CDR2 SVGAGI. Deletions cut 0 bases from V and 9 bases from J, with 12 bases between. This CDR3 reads CASSYSTVRREQFF. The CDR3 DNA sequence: TGTGCCAGCAGTTACTCGACAGTACGGCGTGAGCAGTTCTTC.

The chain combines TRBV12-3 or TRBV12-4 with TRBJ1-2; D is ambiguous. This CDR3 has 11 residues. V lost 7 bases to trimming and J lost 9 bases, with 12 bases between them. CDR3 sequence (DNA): TGTGCCAGCACCACACTCGGTAGCTACACCTTC. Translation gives CASTTLGSYTF.

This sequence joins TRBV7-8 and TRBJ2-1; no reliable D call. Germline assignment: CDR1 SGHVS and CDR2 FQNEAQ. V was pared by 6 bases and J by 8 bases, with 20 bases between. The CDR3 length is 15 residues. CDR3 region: CASSLISGRWDEQFF. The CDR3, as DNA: TGTGCCAGCAGTCTAATCTCGGGCCGGTGGGATGAGCAGTTCTTC. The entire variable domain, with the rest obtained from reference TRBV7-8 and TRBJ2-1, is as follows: GAGVSQSPRYKVAKRGQDVALRCDPISGHVSLFWYQQALGQGPEFLTYFQNEAQLDKSGLPSDRFFAERPEGSVSTLKIQRTQQEDSAVYLCASSLISGRWDEQFFGPGTRLTVL.

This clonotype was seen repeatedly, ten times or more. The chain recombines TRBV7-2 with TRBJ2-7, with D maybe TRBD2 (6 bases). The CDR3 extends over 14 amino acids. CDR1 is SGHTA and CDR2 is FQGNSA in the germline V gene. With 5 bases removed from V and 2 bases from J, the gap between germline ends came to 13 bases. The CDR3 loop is CASSRAGLTYEQYF. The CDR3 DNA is TGTGCCAGCAGCCGAGCGGGCCTTACCTACGAGCAGTACTTC.

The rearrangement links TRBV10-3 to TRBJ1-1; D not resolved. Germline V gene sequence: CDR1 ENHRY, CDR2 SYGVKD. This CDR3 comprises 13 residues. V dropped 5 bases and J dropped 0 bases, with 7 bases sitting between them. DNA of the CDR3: TGTGCCATCAGTCAGATATTGAACACTGAAGCTTTCTTT. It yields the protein CAISQILNTEAFF.

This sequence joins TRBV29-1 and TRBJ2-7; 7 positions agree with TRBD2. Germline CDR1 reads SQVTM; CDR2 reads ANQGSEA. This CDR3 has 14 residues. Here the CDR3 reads CTVSGTLRVHEQYF. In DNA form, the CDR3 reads TGCACCGTCAGCGGGACCCTAAGGGTCCACGAGCAGTACTTC.

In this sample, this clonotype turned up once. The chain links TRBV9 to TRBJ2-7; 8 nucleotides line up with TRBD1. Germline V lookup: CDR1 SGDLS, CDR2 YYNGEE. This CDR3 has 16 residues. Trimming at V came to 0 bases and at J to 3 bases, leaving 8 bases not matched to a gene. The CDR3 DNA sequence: TGTGCCAGCAGCGTAGCCCCCGGGACAGGAGTCTACGAGCAGTACTTC. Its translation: CASSVAPGTGVYEQYF. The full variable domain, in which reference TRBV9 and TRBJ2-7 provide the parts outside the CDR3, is DSGVTQTPKHLITATGQRVTLRCSPRSGDLSVYWYQQSLDQGLQFLIQYYNGEERAKGNILERFSAQQFPDLHSELNLSSLELGDSALYFCASSVAPGTGVYEQYFGPGTRLTVT.

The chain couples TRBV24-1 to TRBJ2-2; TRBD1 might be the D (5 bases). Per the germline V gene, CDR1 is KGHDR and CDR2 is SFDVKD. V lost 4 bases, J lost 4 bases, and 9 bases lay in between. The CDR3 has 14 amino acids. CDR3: CATSEPGRTGELFF. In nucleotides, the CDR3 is TGTGCCACCAGTGAACCAGGGCGCACCGGGGAGCTGTTTTTT.

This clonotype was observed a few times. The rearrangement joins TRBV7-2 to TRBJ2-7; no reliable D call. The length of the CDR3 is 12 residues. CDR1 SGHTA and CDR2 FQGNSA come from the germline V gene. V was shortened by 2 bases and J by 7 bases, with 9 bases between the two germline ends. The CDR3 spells CASSLRGAEQYF. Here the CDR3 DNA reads TGTGCCAGCAGCTTAAGAGGTGCTGAGCAGTACTTC.

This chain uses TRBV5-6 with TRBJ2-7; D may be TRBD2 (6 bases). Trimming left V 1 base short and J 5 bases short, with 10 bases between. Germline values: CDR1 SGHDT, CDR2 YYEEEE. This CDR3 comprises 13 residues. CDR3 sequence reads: CASSLWTTDEQYF. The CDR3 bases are TGTGCCAGCAGCTTGTGGACTACGGACGAGCAGTACTTC.

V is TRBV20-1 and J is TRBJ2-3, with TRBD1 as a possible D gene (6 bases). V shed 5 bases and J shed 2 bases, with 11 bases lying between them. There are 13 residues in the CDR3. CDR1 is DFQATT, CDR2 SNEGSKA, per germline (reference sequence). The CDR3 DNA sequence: TGCAGTGCTGAACAGGGAACCACAGATACGCAGTATTTT. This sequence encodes CSAEQGTTDTQYF.

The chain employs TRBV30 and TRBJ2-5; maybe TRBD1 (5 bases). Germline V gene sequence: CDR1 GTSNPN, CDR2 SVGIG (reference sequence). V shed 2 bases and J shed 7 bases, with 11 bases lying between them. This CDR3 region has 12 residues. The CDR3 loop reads CAWSHDRGTQYF. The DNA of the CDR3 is TGTGCCTGGAGTCACGATAGGGGGACCCAGTACTTC.

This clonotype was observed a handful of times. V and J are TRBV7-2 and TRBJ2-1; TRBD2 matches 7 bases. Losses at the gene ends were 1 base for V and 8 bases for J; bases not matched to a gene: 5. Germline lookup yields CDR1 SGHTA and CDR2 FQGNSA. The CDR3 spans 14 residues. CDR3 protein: CASSLVRLAYEQFF. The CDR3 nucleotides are TGTGCCAGCAGCTTAGTAAGACTAGCCTATGAGCAGTTCTTC.

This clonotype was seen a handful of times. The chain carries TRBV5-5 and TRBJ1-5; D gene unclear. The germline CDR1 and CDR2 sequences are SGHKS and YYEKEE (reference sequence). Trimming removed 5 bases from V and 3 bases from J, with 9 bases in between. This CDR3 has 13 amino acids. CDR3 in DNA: TGTGCCAGCAGATCCGACATCAATCAGCCCCAGCATTTT. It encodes CASRSDINQPQHF.